These 25 T cell receptor beta chains share one sample of origin, sequenced in a study of PD-L1 blockade in urothelial cancer. Measured with immunoSEQ multiplex PCR; TCRdb has only the in-frame clones, and not every one. The sample holds fewer than 65,000 clones; around 84% are singletons and the top ten take 3% to 4%. Regarding time point: pretreatment peripheral blood. Source: PBMCs, taken around atezolizumab (anti-PD-L1) treatment. These receptors were taken from a man aged 70-80 years with urothelial cancer.

The chain is built from TRBV5-6 and TRBJ1-1; a weak D match, TRBD1 (6 bases). The CDR3 is 14 residues long. CDR1 SGHDT and CDR2 YYEEEE come from the germline V gene. Trimming shortened V by 0 bases and J by 4 bases, and 10 bases separated the two germline ends. Written as DNA, the CDR3 is TGTGCCAGCAGCTTGGACAGGGCCGTCACTGAAGCTTTCTTT. This sequence encodes CASSLDRAVTEAFF.

The V gene is TRBV5-4, the J gene TRBJ2-7, with 8 bases matching TRBD1. This CDR3 spans 13 amino acids. Trimming removed 2 bases from V and 5 bases from J; junction bases left unmatched: 3. Germline CDR1 and CDR2: SGHNT and YYREEE (reference sequence). CDR3 in DNA: TGTGCCAGCAGCTTCAGGGGGCTGGACGAGCAGTACTTC. Protein: CASSFRGLDEQYF.

The chain joins TRBV2 to TRBJ1-5; D possibly corresponds to TRBD1 (5 bases). V lost 6 bases and J 1 base, leaving 13 bases between the germline ends. Germline assignment: CDR1 SNHLY and CDR2 FYNNEI. The CDR3 is made up of 15 amino acids. Here the CDR3 reads CASRGGTESNQPQHF. CDR3 bases: TGTGCCAGCAGGGGCGGGACGGAGAGCAATCAGCCCCAGCATTTT.

The rearrangement joins TRBV28 to TRBJ1-2; TRBD1 aligns across 9 bases. The CDR3 totals 15 residues. With V trimmed by 6 bases and J by 1 base, 6 bases remained unmatched. In germline, CDR1 is MDHEN, CDR2 SYDVKM. The CDR3 loop reads CASSTVTGGNYGYTF. As DNA, the CDR3 is TGTGCCAGCAGCACTGTGACAGGGGGTAACTATGGCTACACCTTC.

The chain uses TRBV11-1 and TRBJ1-2, with D possibly TRBD1 on 5 matching bases. The V and J ends lost 5 bases and 1 base respectively, with 14 bases between them. The CDR3 contains 15 residues. CDR1 and CDR2 from the germline V gene are SGHAT and FQDESV (reference sequence). CDR3 bases: TGTGCCAGCAGCCCCGGGGACTCGCATAACTATGGCTACACCTTC. Its protein product is CASSPGDSHNYGYTF.

The V and J genes are TRBV7-2 and TRBJ1-1; 10 bases line up with TRBD1. Trimming removed 5 bases from V and 4 bases from J; junction bases left unmatched: 4. The V gene's germline CDR1 is SGHTA and CDR2 FQGNSA. The length of the CDR3 is 14 residues. The CDR3 reads CASSATGGITEAFF. In nucleotides, the CDR3 is TGTGCCAGCAGCGCGACAGGGGGCATCACTGAAGCTTTCTTT.

V is TRBV5-1 and J is TRBJ2-5, with 10 bases aligning to TRBD1. Germline V gives CDR1 SGHRS, CDR2 YFSETQ. V gave up 4 bases and J gave up 4 bases; unmatched junction bases: 10. CDR3 size: 16 residues. DNA of the CDR3: TGCGCCAGCAGCACCGGATCGGGACAGGGGAGAGAGACCCAGTACTTC. Amino acid sequence: CASSTGSGQGRETQYF.

The V call is TRBV2, the J call TRBJ2-5, with D tentatively TRBD1 (6 bases). Per germline, CDR1 SNHLY and CDR2 FYNNEI. This CDR3 spans 14 amino acids. Trimming removed 8 bases at V and 2 bases at J, with 15 bases between. CDR3 coding DNA: TGTGCCAGCCAGACCGGGACACAGCAAGAGACCCAGTACTTC. It encodes CASQTGTQQETQYF.

The chain couples TRBV7-2 to TRBJ1-1, with D perhaps TRBD1 (5 bases). The germline CDR1 and CDR2 sequences are SGHTA and FQGNSA. CDR3 size: 14 residues. The V end was cut by 1 base, the J end by 5 bases, with 11 bases between. The CDR3 DNA reads as TGTGCCAGCAGCTTAGGGCCGGGGGGGACTGAAGCTTTCTTT. Amino acids: CASSLGPGGTEAFF.

The chain is built from TRBV15 and TRBJ1-4; TRBD1 is a possible D gene (6 bases). The CDR3 has 14 residues. V was shortened by 5 bases and J by 7 bases, with 14 bases between the two germline ends. The germline gives CDR1 LNHNV, CDR2 YYDKDF (reference sequence). The CDR3 DNA reads as TGTGCCACCAGCCCGTTGGGGGCGCTTGAAAAACTGTTTTTT. The encoded protein is CATSPLGALEKLFF.

The chain is built from TRBV19 and TRBJ2-2; D gene uncertain. The ends were cut back, 5 bases at V and 6 bases at J, with 16 bases in the middle. Per the germline V gene, CDR1 is LNHDA and CDR2 is SQIVND (reference sequence). This CDR3 contains 15 residues. For the CDR3, the DNA is TGTGCCAGTAGTCCGGCAGGAAAGTCGCCCGGGGAGCTGTTTTTT. It specifies CASSPAGKSPGELFF.

The chain is built from TRBV6-1 and TRBJ2-3, with D tentatively TRBD1 (5 bases). CDR1 is MNHNS, CDR2 SASEGT, per germline. CDR3 size: 15 residues. The ends were cut back, 2 bases at V and 6 bases at J, with 15 bases in the middle. The CDR3 loop reads CASSEQGGKGDTQYF. CDR3 in DNA: TGTGCCAGCAGTGAACAGGGCGGTAAGGGGGATACGCAGTATTTT.

The genes are TRBV5-6 and TRBJ2-3; 11 positions match TRBD2. Trimming removed 4 bases from V and 1 base from J; junction bases left unmatched: 2. This CDR3 spans 15 amino acids. From germline, CDR1 is SGHDT and CDR2 YYEEEE. Here the CDR3 reads CASSLLAGGTDTQYF. CDR3 bases: TGTGCCAGCAGCCTACTAGCGGGAGGCACAGATACGCAGTATTTT.

The V and J genes are TRBV5-6 and TRBJ2-5, with D possibly matching TRBD2 (7 bases). Germline V gene sequence: CDR1 SGHDT, CDR2 YYEEEE. Trimming took 1 base from V and 0 from J, leaving 13 bases between them. The CDR3 length is 16 residues. The CDR3 DNA sequence: TGTGCCAGCAGCTTGTTGGGGGGGGGCCACCAAGAGACCCAGTACTTC. This sequence encodes CASSLLGGGHQETQYF.

This chain joins TRBV5-1 and TRBJ2-1, with a tentative D call TRBD2 (6 bases). Per the germline V gene, CDR1 is SGHRS and CDR2 is YFSETQ. Trimming cost V 7 bases and J 0 bases, with 14 bases left between them. CDR3 length: 15 amino acids. The CDR3 region has the DNA TGCGCCAGCTCCCGGGAGTCTAGCTCCTACAATGAGCAGTTCTTC. Protein sequence: CASSRESSSYNEQFF.

The chain couples TRBV5-4 to TRBJ1-1, with D unclear. Germline V CDR1 and CDR2: SGHNT, YYREEE (reference sequence). The CDR3 spans 12 residues. V lost 5 bases and J lost 1, with 6 bases in between. This CDR3 is CASSGQNTEAFF. The DNA of the CDR3 is TGTGCCAGCAGTGGGCAGAACACTGAAGCTTTCTTT.

V gene TRBV5-1 combines with J gene TRBJ1-1, with D possibly matching TRBD1 (5 bases). The length of the CDR3 is 15 residues. V shed 1 base and J shed 0 bases, with 10 bases lying between them. Germline CDR1 SGHRS, CDR2 YFSETQ. The CDR3 loop is CASSLTGTMNTEAFF. The CDR3 region has the DNA TGCGCCAGCAGCTTGACAGGTACCATGAACACTGAAGCTTTCTTT.

The chain joins TRBV19 to TRBJ2-5; tentatively, D is TRBD1 (5 bases). The V end was cut by 5 bases, the J end by 5 bases, with 15 bases between. CDR1 LNHDA and CDR2 SQIVND come from the germline V gene (reference sequence). The CDR3 extends over 14 amino acids. CDR3 DNA: TGTGCCAGTAGTGCCACGCCGGCAGGGGAGACCCAGTACTTC. This sequence encodes CASSATPAGETQYF.

V is TRBV7-9 and J is TRBJ2-1; maybe TRBD2 (5 bases). V shed 1 base and J shed 10 bases, with 11 bases lying between them. The CDR3 covers 13 residues. Per the germline V gene, CDR1 is SEHNR and CDR2 is FQNEAQ (reference sequence). CDR3 DNA: TGTGCCAGCAGCTTAGAACCGGGGAGCGAGCAGTTCTTC. Translating gives CASSLEPGSEQFF.

V is TRBV4-3 and J is TRBJ2-3, with 11 bases fitting TRBD1. The ends lost 4 bases at V and 4 bases at J; junction bases unmatched: 13. This CDR3 region has 18 residues. Germline CDR1 LGHNA, CDR2 YSLEER. The DNA for the CDR3 is TGCGCCAGCAGCCTAAACTCGCCGGGACAGGGGGGAGCAGATACGCAGTATTTT. It translates to CASSLNSPGQGGADTQYF.

The gene calls are TRBV6-5 and TRBJ1-1, with D possibly being TRBD1 (6 bases). Per the germline V gene, CDR1 is MNHEY and CDR2 is SVGAGI. The CDR3 spans 14 residues. The V gene lost 6 bases and the J gene lost 4 bases, with 15 bases spanning the gap. CDR3 sequence: CASSETGDSTEAFF. The CDR3 DNA reads TGTGCCAGCAGCGAGACAGGTGACTCCACTGAAGCTTTCTTT.

The rearrangement joins TRBV7-7 to TRBJ1-1; D call uncertain. The CDR3 sequence is 13 residues long. Per germline, CDR1 SSHAT and CDR2 FNYEAQ (reference sequence). V was shortened by 5 bases and J by 1 base, with 8 bases between the two germline ends. The CDR3 sequence: CASSPGPNTEAFF. CDR3 sequence (DNA): TGTGCCAGCAGCCCTGGGCCGAACACTGAAGCTTTCTTT.

For the CDR3, the DNA is TGTGCCAGCAGCCAGACGGGACTTGGGGGCTACACCTTC. Translating it yields CASSQTGLGGYTF. The chain carries TRBV14 and TRBJ1-2; D possibly corresponds to TRBD1 (5 bases). This CDR3 has 13 residues. Germline CDR1 reads SGHDN; CDR2 reads FVKESK. Trimming removed 3 bases from V and 8 bases from J, with 13 bases in between.

V and J are TRBV5-4 and TRBJ2-3; D is unclear. Germline V CDR1 and CDR2: SGHNT, YYREEE (reference sequence). This CDR3 is built from 17 residues. The V gene lost 0 bases and the J gene lost 4 bases, with 18 bases spanning the gap. CDR3 nucleotides: TGTGCCAGCAGCTTGGTCGGTGGGCCGAAACGCCCAGATACGCAGTATTTT. Its translation: CASSLVGGPKRPDTQYF.

This clone appeared a few times. The V and J genes are TRBV5-6 and TRBJ2-7; 8 nucleotides match TRBD2. Germline lookup yields CDR1 SGHDT and CDR2 YYEEEE. The CDR3 loop spans 14 amino acids. With 4 bases clipped from V and 5 bases from J, the junction kept 8 bases outside the gene matches. The CDR3 coding sequence is TGTGCCAGCAGCACTACTAGCGGTTTCGACGAGCAGTACTTC. The encoded protein is CASSTTSGFDEQYF. The whole variable domain, filled in from reference TRBV5-6 and TRBJ2-7, reads DAGVTQSPTHLIKTRGQQVTLRCSPKSGHDTVSWYQQALGQGPQFIFQYYEEEERQRGNFPDRFSGHQFPNYSSELNVNALLLGDSALYLCASSTTSGFDEQYFGPGTRLTVT.